Sequencing of this T cell receptor (beta chain) was carried out in a study of T cell responses to AZD1222 COVID-19 vaccine. Germline V gene lookup returns CDR1 MNHEY and CDR2 SVGAGI. Trimming cost V 6 bases and J 4 bases; bases outside gene matches: 5. This CDR3 is built from 14 residues. The protocol was immunoSEQ multiplex PCR, while the TCRdb copy is restricted to in-frame clones and leaves out a portion. The sample lists roughly 140,000 clones, 92% occurring once. The source was peripheral blood, collected on day 0 of AZD1222 vaccination. The TCR comes from an adult in good health. This chain connects TRBV6-5 to TRBJ1-3; 8 bases are a match to TRBD1. Here the CDR3 reads CASRGRGQGNTIYF. DNA for the CDR3: TGTGCCAGCAGGGGCAGGGGGCAGGGAAACACCATATATTTT.